The next 26 T cell receptor beta chains were all read from a single sample in a study of T cells in localized non-small cell lung cancer. Libraries were prepared by immunoSEQ multiplex PCR; TCRdb keeps only in-frame clonotypes and omits some of them. The sample contains around 130,000 clones, more than 80% of which appear only once. The input for sequencing was peripheral blood, taken before any cancer treatment. Receptors were obtained from an older female donor with stage I lung adenocarcinoma.

V gene TRBV28 combines with J gene TRBJ2-3, with 7 nucleotides matching TRBD2. Per germline, CDR1 MDHEN and CDR2 SYDVKM. This CDR3 spans 16 amino acids. The V and J ends lost 5 bases and 0 bases, in that order; junction bases with no gene match: 8. CDR3 amino acids: CASSGLAAVSTDTQYF. CDR3 nucleotides: TGTGCCAGCAGTGGGCTAGCGGCGGTTAGCACAGATACGCAGTATTTT.

The chain combines TRBV5-1 with TRBJ2-7; 8 nucleotides align to TRBD2. Losses at the gene ends were 5 bases for V and 5 bases for J; bases not matched to a gene: 9. The CDR3 contains 14 residues. Germline assignment: CDR1 SGHRS and CDR2 YFSETQ. CDR3 nucleotides: TGCGCCAGCAGTCCCGCGGCGGGGGGCGACGAGCAGTACTTC. Translated: CASSPAAGGDEQYF.

The chain has TRBV28 and TRBJ2-5, with TRBD2 matching 8 bases. The CDR3 totals 15 residues. CDR1 MDHEN and CDR2 SYDVKM come from the germline V gene. The ends lost 7 bases at V and 4 bases at J; junction bases unmatched: 11. The CDR3 loop reads CASTKPSGSAETQYF. The CDR3 DNA follows: TGTGCCAGCACCAAGCCCAGCGGGAGTGCAGAGACCCAGTACTTC.

The chain is built from TRBV28 and TRBJ2-1, with 7 positions matching TRBD1. CDR3 length: 15 amino acids. The junction had 5 bases not matched to a gene; V was cut back by 2 bases and J by 4 bases. Germline lookup yields CDR1 MDHEN and CDR2 SYDVKM. The DNA of the CDR3 is TGTGCCAGCAGTTTAGCCGGACAGGTGTACAATGAGCAGTTCTTC. This gives the protein CASSLAGQVYNEQFF.

This chain links TRBV7-2 with TRBJ2-3; D is perhaps TRBD1 or TRBD2 (5 bases each). Germline V gene sequence: CDR1 SGHTA, CDR2 FQGNSA. The CDR3 totals 14 residues. Trimming cost V 5 bases and J 4 bases, with 13 bases left between them. The CDR3 region has the DNA TGTGCCAGCAGCCCCCGCCAGGGAGCAGATACGCAGTATTTT. This translates into CASSPRQGADTQYF.

The chain links TRBV27 to TRBJ2-7; D call uncertain. Germline CDR1 is MNHEY and CDR2 is SMNVEV (reference sequence). CDR3 size: 12 residues. V lost 5 bases, J lost 3 bases, and 8 bases lay in between. The CDR3 DNA is TGTGCCAGCAGTACTTCTAGCTACGAGCAGTACTTC. Protein product: CASSTSSYEQYF.

The chain uses TRBV9 and TRBJ1-1; TRBD1 might be the D (5 bases). The CDR3 runs to 15 residues. CDR1 is SGDLS and CDR2 is YYNGEE in the germline V gene. The V end was cut by 4 bases, the J end by 2 bases, with 15 bases between. In DNA, the CDR3 is TGTGCCAGCAGCCCCGGGACTCTAAAAAACACTGAAGCTTTCTTT. Translated, it gives CASSPGTLKNTEAFF.

The V call is TRBV5-1, the J call TRBJ1-1, with TRBD1 identical over 8 bases. Trimming took 4 bases from V and 3 from J; bases not matched to a gene: 2. Germline CDR1 SGHRS, CDR2 YFSETQ. The length of the CDR3 is 13 residues. This CDR3 reads CASSPTGDTEAFF. Written as DNA, the CDR3 is TGCGCCAGCAGCCCGACAGGGGACACTGAAGCTTTCTTT.

The gene calls are TRBV7-2 and TRBJ2-3; D is perhaps TRBD2 (5 bases). The CDR3 loop spans 13 amino acids. Trimming removed 6 bases from V and 13 bases from J, with 20 bases in between. CDR1 is SGHTA and CDR2 is FQGNSA in the germline V gene. CDR3 in amino acids: CASSFSSVGNKYF. As DNA, the CDR3 is TGTGCCAGCAGTTTTAGTTCGGTCGGGAACAAGTATTTT.

This clone came up a few times. V is TRBV28 and J is TRBJ2-7; D ambiguous. The CDR3 sequence is 12 residues long. V was clipped by 3 bases and J by 6 bases, with 9 bases between them. CDR1 is MDHEN and CDR2 is SYDVKM in the germline V gene. This CDR3 reads CASSFPEREQYF. The CDR3 DNA follows: TGTGCCAGCAGTTTCCCCGAACGCGAGCAGTACTTC.

V gene TRBV6-6 combines with J gene TRBJ2-6; D gene unclear. The V gene's germline CDR1 is MNHNY and CDR2 SVGAGI (reference sequence). The CDR3 is 14 amino acids. V shed 9 bases and J shed 0 bases, with 9 bases lying between them. CDR3 amino acids: CASQLSSGANVLTF. For the CDR3, the DNA is TGTGCCAGTCAACTCTCCTCTGGGGCCAACGTCCTGACTTTC.

This clone has only one observation. The genes are TRBV28 and TRBJ2-7, with D unclear. In germline, CDR1 is MDHEN, CDR2 SYDVKM. The CDR3 sequence is 13 residues long. Trimming stripped 2 bases from V and 4 bases from J, with 9 bases between. The CDR3 sequence is CASSLANRYEQYF. The CDR3 DNA sequence: TGTGCCAGCAGTTTAGCTAACCGATACGAGCAGTACTTC.

CDR3 nucleotide sequence: TGCGCCAGCAGCTTGACGCGAGCCACAGCGGTGAACACTGAAGCTTTCTTT. Its translation: CASSLTRATAVNTEAFF. V is TRBV5-1 and J is TRBJ1-1; D unresolved. From germline, CDR1 is SGHRS and CDR2 YFSETQ. This CDR3 contains 17 residues. Trimming removed 1 base at V and 0 bases at J, with 16 bases between.

The J gene is TRBJ1-2, the V gene TRBV28; 7 bases agree with TRBD1. The V segment lost 7 bases and the J segment 4 bases; nucleotides outside the gene matches: 9. CDR3 size: 14 residues. Germline CDR1 reads MDHEN; CDR2 reads SYDVKM. For the CDR3, the DNA is TGTGCCAGCACCCTCTCGACAGGGTTCTATGGCTACACCTTC. Translated: CASTLSTGFYGYTF.

The rearrangement joins TRBV5-1 to TRBJ1-1, with 7 bases matching TRBD1. The length of the CDR3 is 16 residues. V shed 4 bases and J 4 bases; nucleotides not matched to a gene: 13. CDR1 and CDR2 (germline): SGHRS, YFSETQ. CDR3 sequence (DNA): TGCGCCAGCAGCCCCACACAGGGGCTACGACCCACTGAAGCTTTCTTT. This codes for CASSPTQGLRPTEAFF.

This sequence joins TRBV20-1 and TRBJ2-7, with D possibly being TRBD2 (6 bases). Trimming removed 5 bases at V and 9 bases at J, with 14 bases between. Per germline, CDR1 DFQATT and CDR2 SNEGSKA (reference sequence). The CDR3 extends over 11 amino acids. The CDR3 reads CSAGPTSRQYF. For the CDR3, the DNA is TGCAGTGCTGGACCTACTAGCAGGCAGTACTTC.

The gene calls are TRBV7-3 and TRBJ2-1; D is unresolved. V was clipped by 1 base and J by 0 bases, with 1 base between them. In germline, CDR1 is SGHTA, CDR2 FQGTGA. This CDR3 region has 13 residues. CDR3 sequence (DNA): TGTGCCAGCAGCTTAAACTCCTACAATGAGCAGTTCTTC. It translates to CASSLNSYNEQFF.

This clone was found once. This chain links TRBV13 with TRBJ2-7; D perhaps matches TRBD1 (5 bases). Trimming stripped 0 bases from V and 3 bases from J, with 12 bases between. The CDR3 is made up of 15 amino acids. CDR1 and CDR2 from the germline V gene are PRHDT and FYEKMQ (reference sequence). CDR3 sequence reads: CASSLGVHRLYEQYF. DNA of the CDR3: TGTGCCAGCAGCTTAGGTGTGCACAGGCTCTACGAGCAGTACTTC.

J is TRBJ2-3 and V is TRBV5-1; 7 bases match TRBD1. V trimming: 4 bases; J trimming: 2 bases; junction bases outside the gene matches: 4. The CDR3 loop spans 14 amino acids. Germline CDR1 and CDR2: SGHRS and YFSETQ. The CDR3 sequence is CASSGDSYTDTQYF. The DNA of the CDR3 is TGCGCCAGCAGCGGGGACAGCTACACAGATACGCAGTATTTT.

The chain recombines TRBV5-6 with TRBJ2-7; 8 bases align to TRBD2. Looked up from germline, CDR1 is SGHDT and CDR2 is YYEEEE. V was pared by 4 bases and J by 7 bases, with 13 bases of the junction left unmatched. The CDR3 totals 15 residues. CDR3 in amino acids: CASSLVGTRVQEQYF. The CDR3 DNA follows: TGTGCCAGCAGCCTTGTTGGGACTAGGGTTCAGGAGCAGTACTTC.

The chain has TRBV30 and TRBJ2-7; 8 nucleotides align to TRBD2. Germline lookup yields CDR1 GTSNPN and CDR2 SVGIG (reference sequence). V gave up 0 bases and J gave up 4 bases; unmatched junction bases: 11. The CDR3 sequence is 16 residues long. Here the CDR3 reads CAWSVWAGGASYEQYF. The CDR3 region has the DNA TGTGCCTGGAGTGTGTGGGCGGGAGGAGCGTCGTACGAGCAGTACTTC.

The sample holds a few counts of this clone. V gene TRBV4-2 combines with J gene TRBJ2-1; 8 bases agree with TRBD2. Looked up from germline, CDR1 is LGHNA and CDR2 is YNFKEQ. V dropped 0 bases and J dropped 6; count of bases not matched to a gene: 13. The CDR3 contains 18 residues. CDR3 in amino acids: CASSQDQITSGTSNEQFF. Written as DNA, the CDR3 is TGTGCCAGCAGCCAAGATCAAATAACTAGCGGAACCTCCAATGAGCAGTTCTTC.

The gene calls are TRBV28 and TRBJ1-5; no clear D gene. Germline V gene lookup returns CDR1 MDHEN and CDR2 SYDVKM. This CDR3 spans 14 amino acids. V lost 7 bases, J lost 1 base, and 11 bases lay in between. CDR3 sequence reads: CASIPGPSNQPQHF. CDR3 bases: TGTGCCAGCATTCCCGGCCCGAGCAATCAGCCCCAGCATTTT. The full variable domain, rest sourced from reference TRBV28 and TRBJ1-5, is DVKVTQSSRYLVKRTGEKVFLECVQDMDHENMFWYRQDPGLGLRLIYFSYDVKMKEKGDIPEGYSVSREKKERFSLILESASTNQTSMYLCASIPGPSNQPQHFGDGTRLSIL.

The chain employs TRBV19 and TRBJ2-2; D gene ambiguous. V was pared by 4 bases and J by 4 bases, with 7 bases between. The CDR3 spans 13 residues. Germline-derived CDR1 and CDR2 are LNHDA and SQIVND (reference sequence). The CDR3 is CASSTELTGELFF. CDR3 sequence (DNA): TGTGCCAGTAGTACCGAACTCACCGGGGAGCTGTTTTTT.

The chain has TRBV5-1 and TRBJ2-1; TRBD2 matches 8 bases. This CDR3 is 16 amino acids long. The J segment lost 0 bases and the V segment lost 0 bases, leaving 2 bases of the junction unmatched. Per the germline V gene, CDR1 is SGHRS and CDR2 is YFSETQ. In DNA, the CDR3 is TGCGCCAGCAGCTTGGTAGCGGGGAGCTCCTACAATGAGCAGTTCTTC. This translates into CASSLVAGSSYNEQFF.

There are many counts of this clone. The chain has TRBV11-2 and TRBJ2-2; 8 positions agree with TRBD1. The CDR3 sequence is 14 residues long. V lost 6 bases, J lost 13 bases, and 13 bases stayed unmatched. Germline V CDR1 and CDR2: SGHAT, FQNNGV. In nucleotides, the CDR3 is TGTGCCAGCAGACGGCCGGGACAGGAGGGAAGGCTGTTTTTT. This gives the protein CASRRPGQEGRLFF.